The rows below give T cell receptor beta chains drawn from one sample of a study of PD-L1 blockade in urothelial cancer. TCRdb's copy holds only in-frame clones and misses some; the assay was immunoSEQ multiplex PCR. In the table there are roughly 63,000 clones, roughly four fifths of which are singletons. Sequencing used PBMCs, obtained around atezolizumab (anti-PD-L1) treatment. These receptors all come from a man between 70 and 80 years old with urothelial cancer. CDR3s include the opening cysteine and the closing phenylalanine or tryptophan. Fields, in order: V gene, clone size, J gene, D gene, CDR3 protein, CDR3 DNA. D genes are given only for firm matches. Only part of the rows carry a size: once, few, many, or a class if the clone is expanded.

TRBV5-1	-	TRBJ1-1	TRBD1	CASSWGTGGNTEAFF	TGCGCCAGCAGCTGGGGGACAGGGGGAAACACTGAAGCTTTCTTT
TRBV7-3	once	TRBJ2-7	-	CASSLEGRAGMQYF	TGTGCCAGCAGCTTAGAAGGTCGAGCAGGGATGCAGTACTTC
TRBV5-6	-	TRBJ1-6	-	CASSHSGSPLHF	TGTGCCAGCAGCCACTCGGGGTCACCCCTCCACTTT
TRBV19	-	TRBJ2-1	TRBD1	CASRTGTGLRSEQFF	TGTGCCAGCCGAACCGGGACAGGGCTGCGAAGTGAGCAGTTCTTC
TRBV5-4	-	TRBJ2-5	-	CASSLGGRGETQYF	TGTGCCAGCAGCTTGGGGGGACGGGGGGAGACCCAGTACTTC
TRBV19	-	TRBJ1-2	TRBD1	CASSFDRDRAVGYTF	TGTGCCAGTAGTTTCGACCGGGACAGGGCCGTTGGCTACACCTTC
TRBV2	-	TRBJ1-1	TRBD1	CASRPRTGGDTEAFF	TGTGCCAGCAGACCCAGAACAGGGGGGGACACTGAAGCTTTCTTT
TRBV4-2	-	TRBJ2-4	-	CASSQDLGSKNIQYF	TGTGCCAGCAGCCAAGATTTAGGGAGCAAAAACATTCAGTACTTC
TRBV12-5	few	TRBJ1-2	-	CASGLVQEPNYGYTF	TGTGCTAGTGGTTTGGTACAGGAGCCTAACTATGGCTACACCTTC
TRBV7-2	-	TRBJ2-7	-	CASTMGGTSLYEQYF	TGTGCCAGCACCATGGGCGGGACCTCCCTCTACGAGCAGTACTTC
TRBV4-3	-	TRBJ2-2	-	CASSQDLGELFF	TGCGCCAGCAGCCAAGATCTCGGGGAGCTGTTTTTT
TRBV5-1	-	TRBJ2-7	TRBD1	CASSTGQGGEQYF	TGCGCCAGCAGCACCGGACAGGGTGGCGAGCAGTACTTC
TRBV13	-	TRBJ2-7	-	CASSSSSYEQYF	TGTGCCAGCAGCTCGAGCTCCTACGAGCAGTACTTC
TRBV7-6	-	TRBJ2-5	TRBD1	CASSSDSTGGETQYF	TGTGCCAGCAGCTCCGACTCGACAGGGGGAGAGACCCAGTACTTC
TRBV27	-	TRBJ2-3	TRBD1	CASTRDRGRPDTQYF	TGTGCCAGCACCCGGGACAGGGGGCGCCCAGATACGCAGTATTTT
TRBV9	-	TRBJ2-1	TRBD2	CASSVEVAGGRDEQFF	TGTGCCAGCAGCGTAGAGGTAGCGGGGGGCAGGGATGAGCAGTTCTTC
TRBV21-1	once	TRBJ2-3	-	CASSKEDPPDTQYF	TGTGCCAGCAGCAAGGAGGACCCCCCAGATACGCAGTATTTT
TRBV18	-	TRBJ1-6	-	CASSPELVFNSPLHF	TGTGCCAGCTCACCAGAACTGGTTTTTAATTCACCCCTCCACTTT
TRBV7-9	-	TRBJ2-7	-	CASSQALTYEQYF	TGTGCCAGTTCCCAAGCTCTCACCTACGAGCAGTACTTC
TRBV6-5	-	TRBJ2-7	TRBD1	CASSQTGVPSYEQYF	TGTGCCAGCAGTCAAACAGGGGTACCCTCCTACGAGCAGTACTTC
TRBV19	few	TRBJ2-1	-	CASSSTRDSWGQFF	TGTGCCAGTAGTTCCACTCGGGACTCCTGGGGGCAGTTCTTC
TRBV25-1	few	TRBJ1-2	-	CASSEYRGSDYGYTF	TGTGCCAGCAGTGAATATAGGGGCTCGGACTATGGCTACACCTTC
TRBV5-4	-	TRBJ2-1	TRBD2	CASSLGGGDSYNEQFF	TGTGCCAGCAGCTTGGGTGGGGGGGACTCCTACAATGAGCAGTTCTTC
TRBV27	-	TRBJ2-1	TRBD2	CASSLTTSGGAYNEQFF	TGTGCCAGCAGTCTCACGACTAGCGGGGGGGCATACAATGAGCAGTTCTTC
TRBV10-3	-	TRBJ2-5	-	CAISELQDVQETQYF	TGTGCCATCAGTGAGTTACAGGACGTCCAAGAGACCCAGTACTTC
TRBV2	once	TRBJ2-7	TRBD1	CASGGTGGYEQYF	TGTGCCAGCGGGGGGACAGGGGGCTACGAGCAGTACTTC
TRBV5-6	-	TRBJ1-2	-	CASSLVGARSYTF	TGTGCCAGCAGCTTGGTGGGGGCTAGGAGCTACACCTTC
TRBV6-1	few	TRBJ2-5	-	CASSVGAKETQYF	TGTGCCAGCAGTGTAGGAGCGAAAGAGACCCAGTACTTC